Below are 32 T cell receptor beta chains sequenced from a single sample in a study of cytomegalovirus exposure and HLA in healthy donors. PCR was performed using 60 Vbeta and 13 Jbeta primers. Some clones are missing from TCRdb's copy, which holds only in-frame ones; the method was immunoSEQ multiplex PCR. Of approximately 110,000 clones in the sample, under 80% were seen once. Sequencing was done on a sample of PBMCs. The receptor source for this set is a woman in her sixties in good health and CMV-seropositive.

This clone was found once. The chain uses TRBV13 and TRBJ2-1, with TRBD2 matching 10 bases. The ends lost 6 bases at V and 10 bases at J; junction bases unmatched: 6. This CDR3 is built from 13 residues. Germline assignment: CDR1 PRHDT and CDR2 FYEKMQ (reference sequence). This CDR3 reads CASSSGRSWEQFF. CDR3 DNA sequence: TGTGCCAGCAGTAGCGGGAGGTCATGGGAGCAGTTCTTC.

This chain joins TRBV29-1 and TRBJ2-1; 9 positions match TRBD2. CDR3 size: 15 residues. V shed 4 bases, J shed 5 bases, and the junction held 9 bases outside the gene matches. Per germline, CDR1 SQVTM and CDR2 ANQGSEA. This CDR3 reads CSVGSGTSFNNEQFF. The CDR3 coding sequence is TGCAGCGTTGGTTCCGGGACTAGCTTTAACAATGAGCAGTTCTTC.

The chain carries TRBV4-1 and TRBJ2-3; D not certain. CDR1 and CDR2 (germline): MGHRA, YSYEKL. The CDR3 extends over 18 amino acids. V was pared by 0 bases and J by 2 bases, with 18 bases between. The DNA of the CDR3 is TGCGCCAGCAGCCAAGAGGGTACTGGCGGTTATCTCACAGATACGCAGTATTTT. It is translated as CASSQEGTGGYLTDTQYF.

CDR3 in amino acids: CASSPRQGDSGANVLTF. The CDR3 DNA reads TGTGCCAGCAGCCCAAGACAGGGGGACTCTGGGGCCAACGTCCTGACTTTC. The chain joins TRBV9 to TRBJ2-6; TRBD1 aligns across 9 bases. Trimming cost V 4 bases and J 0 bases; bases outside gene matches: 5. CDR3 length equals 17 residues. Per the germline V gene, CDR1 is SGDLS and CDR2 is YYNGEE.

The rearrangement uses TRBV30 and TRBJ1-1; D gene ambiguous. Trimming stripped 0 bases from V and 4 bases from J, with 9 bases between. The CDR3 is made up of 13 amino acids. Germline CDR1 reads GTSNPN; CDR2 reads SVGIG (reference sequence). The CDR3 DNA is TGTGCCTGGAGTGTACGGGAGGGCACTGAAGCTTTCTTT. It specifies CAWSVREGTEAFF.

CDR3 sequence reads: CAWSVQRGGYTF. In nucleotides, the CDR3 is TGTGCCTGGAGTGTACAACGAGGGGGCTACACCTTC. The chain employs TRBV30 and TRBJ1-2, with D unresolved. The V end lost 0 bases, the J end lost 8 bases, and 10 bases lay between the germline ends. CDR1 and CDR2 (germline): GTSNPN, SVGIG (reference sequence). The CDR3 covers 12 residues.

The V and J genes are TRBV5-1 and TRBJ2-7, with TRBD1 matching over 9 bases. Germline V gives CDR1 SGHRS, CDR2 YFSETQ. There are 15 residues in the CDR3. V was pared by 0 bases and J by 5 bases, with 6 bases of the junction left unmatched. CDR3 sequence reads: CASSLGDRALNEQYF. CDR3 sequence (DNA): TGCGCCAGCAGCTTGGGGGACAGGGCTCTTAACGAGCAGTACTTC. The variable domain in full, completed from reference TRBV5-1 and TRBJ2-7, reads KAGVTQTPRYLIKTRGQQVTLSCSPISGHRSVSWYQQTPGQGLQFLFEYFSETQRNKGNFPGRFSGRQFSNSRSEMNVSTLELGDSALYLCASSLGDRALNEQYFGPGTRLTVT.

V is TRBV7-3 and J is TRBJ2-1, with D possibly matching TRBD1 (7 bases). Trimming pared 2 bases from V and 10 bases from J, leaving 9 bases between. The CDR3 is 12 residues long. CDR1 is SGHTA, CDR2 FQGTGA, per germline. The CDR3 bases are TGTGCCAGCAGCTTACAGGGGGGCGAGCAGTTCTTC. It codes for CASSLQGGEQFF. Together with reference TRBV7-3 and TRBJ2-1, the CDR3 gives the full variable domain: GAGVSQTPSNKVTEKGKYVELRCDPISGHTALYWYRQSLGQGPEFLIYFQGTGAADDSGLPNDRFFAVRPEGSVSTLKIQRTERGDSAVYLCASSLQGGEQFFGPGTRLTVL.

This clone was picked up a small number of times. CDR3 coding DNA: TGTGCCAGCTCACCATCACAGGCGTTTAATGAAAAACTGTTTTTT. Translation: CASSPSQAFNEKLFF. This sequence joins TRBV18 and TRBJ1-4, with D possibly TRBD1 on 5 matching bases. Trimming left V 2 bases short and J 4 bases short, with 11 bases between. This CDR3 is built from 15 residues. Germline lookup yields CDR1 KGHSH and CDR2 LQKENI.

V gene TRBV30 combines with J gene TRBJ1-2, with TRBD1 identical over 8 bases. CDR1 GTSNPN and CDR2 SVGIG come from the germline V gene (reference sequence). CDR3 length: 14 residues. V was clipped by 8 bases and J by 3 bases; unmatched bases: 11. CDR3 coding DNA: TGTGCCCAAACAGGGGGTGAATTTTACTATGGCTACACCTTC. It translates to CAQTGGEFYYGYTF.

The chain carries TRBV12-5 and TRBJ2-7, with TRBD1 identical over 10 bases. V lost 10 bases to trimming and J lost 3 bases; unmatched junction nucleotides: 3. Germline-derived CDR1 and CDR2 are LGHNT and FRNRAP. There are 12 residues in the CDR3. CDR3 DNA sequence: TGTGCTACCGGGACAGGGGACTACGAGCAGTACTTC. This codes for CATGTGDYEQYF. Full variable domain (outside the CDR3, taken from reference TRBV12-5 and TRBJ2-7): DARVTQTPRHKVTEMGQEVTMRCQPILGHNTVFWYRQTMMQGLELLAYFRNRAPLDDSGMPKDRFSAEMPDATLATLKIQPSEPRDSAVYFCATGTGDYEQYFGPGTRLTVT.

Here the CDR3 DNA reads TGTGCCAGCCCGTCCAGTGGAGCCGCCAACACTGAAGCTTTCTTT. It encodes CASPSSGAANTEAFF. The chain is built from TRBV28 and TRBJ1-1, with D unresolved. Trimming removed 8 bases at V and 2 bases at J, with 18 bases between. The germline V gene encodes CDR1 MDHEN and CDR2 SYDVKM. The CDR3 contains 15 residues. Drawing the rest from reference TRBV28 and TRBJ1-1, the complete variable domain is DVKVTQSSRYLVKRTGEKVFLECVQDMDHENMFWYRQDPGLGLRLIYFSYDVKMKEKGDIPEGYSVSREKKERFSLILESASTNQTSMYLCASPSSGAANTEAFFGQGTRLTVV.

V and J are TRBV5-1 and TRBJ2-1; TRBD2 aligns across 8 bases. Unmatched junction bases numbered 3, after V lost 4 bases and J lost 0 bases. The CDR3 is 15 amino acids. Germline values: CDR1 SGHRS, CDR2 YFSETQ. The CDR3 protein is CASSESGSSYNEQFF. The CDR3 DNA sequence: TGCGCCAGCAGCGAAAGCGGGAGCTCCTACAATGAGCAGTTCTTC.

This clone has just a few counts. The chain combines TRBV7-9 with TRBJ1-4; D is possibly TRBD1 (5 bases). The CDR3 totals 14 residues. With 3 bases removed from V and 5 bases from J, the gap between germline ends came to 10 bases. The germline V gene has CDR1 SEHNR and CDR2 FQNEAQ (reference sequence). The CDR3 nucleotides are TGTGCCAGCAGCTTTAGACAGATCAATGAAAAACTGTTTTTT. This translates into CASSFRQINEKLFF.

The chain recombines TRBV5-6 with TRBJ1-4, with 7 bases fitting TRBD1. The J segment lost 8 bases and the V segment lost 4 bases, leaving 8 bases of the junction unmatched. This CDR3 spans 14 amino acids. Germline CDR1 is SGHDT and CDR2 is YYEEEE. In DNA form, the CDR3 reads TGTGCCAGCAGCATGACAGGGAATAGGGAAAAACTGTTTTTT. It encodes CASSMTGNREKLFF.

The V and J genes are TRBV27 and TRBJ2-1; 11 nucleotides match TRBD1. V shed 5 bases, J shed 6 bases, and the junction held 6 bases outside the gene matches. CDR1 is MNHEY and CDR2 is SMNVEV in the germline V gene (reference sequence). The CDR3 covers 15 residues. CDR3 bases: TGTGCCAGCAGTACGATTGGGACAGGGGGCAATGAGCAGTTCTTC. It encodes CASSTIGTGGNEQFF.

The gene calls are TRBV19 and TRBJ1-1; 9 bases agree with TRBD1. CDR1 and CDR2 from the germline V gene are LNHDA and SQIVND (reference sequence). This CDR3 region has 14 residues. The V and J ends lost 5 bases and 4 bases, in that order; junction bases with no gene match: 5. The CDR3 sequence: CASSVQQGATEAFF. CDR3 nucleotide sequence: TGTGCCAGTAGTGTTCAACAGGGGGCCACTGAAGCTTTCTTT.

The CDR3 region has the DNA TGTGCCAGCAGCCCTTGGGACTTCTACACAGATACGCAGTATTTT. Residues: CASSPWDFYTDTQYF. This chain uses TRBV9 with TRBJ2-3, with D possibly matching TRBD2 (6 bases). This CDR3 comprises 15 residues. Germline V gene sequence: CDR1 SGDLS, CDR2 YYNGEE. V lost 4 bases and J lost 2, with 14 bases in between.

V is TRBV9 and J is TRBJ2-2; D might be TRBD1 (6 bases). The CDR3 length is 15 residues. Germline V lookup: CDR1 SGDLS, CDR2 YYNGEE. V was shortened by 0 bases and J by 7 bases, with 13 bases between the two germline ends. As DNA, the CDR3 is TGTGCCAGCAGCGTAGGAGGCTTCAGGGGCGGGGAGCTGTTTTTT. Translating gives CASSVGGFRGGELFF.

The CDR3 sequence: CASSSTGSYEQYF. Here the CDR3 DNA reads TGTGCCAGTAGTAGTACGGGCTCCTACGAGCAGTACTTC. This chain connects TRBV19 to TRBJ2-7; D uncertain. Germline V gene sequence: CDR1 LNHDA, CDR2 SQIVND (reference sequence). Trimming stripped 4 bases from V and 0 bases from J, with 7 bases between. CDR3 size: 13 residues.

This clone was seen more than once but under ten times. The CDR3 reads CASSLQGTGSNYGYTF. CDR3 coding DNA: TGTGCCAGCAGCTTACAGGGGACAGGTTCTAACTATGGCTACACCTTC. This chain joins TRBV7-3 and TRBJ1-2; 8 nucleotides line up with TRBD1. There are 16 residues in the CDR3. V was clipped by 2 bases and J by 0 bases; unmatched bases: 5. CDR1 and CDR2 (germline): SGHTA, FQGTGA.

This clone was observed a handful of times. J is TRBJ2-5 and V is TRBV5-1; 9 nucleotides align to TRBD2. Germline CDR1 SGHRS, CDR2 YFSETQ. This CDR3 is 16 amino acids long. V lost 3 bases, J lost 0 bases, and 6 bases stayed unmatched. Written as DNA, the CDR3 is TGCGCCAGCAGCTCGACTAGCGGACTGTACCAAGAGACCCAGTACTTC. Residues: CASSSTSGLYQETQYF.

This chain links TRBV5-4 with TRBJ1-1, with 7 bases matching TRBD1. After removal of 4 bases from V and 1 base from J, the junction contained 10 bases not matched to a gene. Germline CDR1 is SGHNT and CDR2 is YYREEE (reference sequence). The CDR3 totals 16 residues. This chain's CDR3 is CASSLPGQATNTEAFF. In nucleotides, the CDR3 is TGTGCCAGCAGCCTACCTGGACAGGCGACGAACACTGAAGCTTTCTTT.

The chain recombines TRBV15 with TRBJ1-2; D not resolved. Germline-derived CDR1 and CDR2 are LNHNV and YYDKDF (reference sequence). The V end was cut by 0 bases, the J end by 7 bases, with 15 bases between. This CDR3 spans 15 amino acids. Here the CDR3 DNA reads TGTGCCACCAGCAGAGATCCAGGCCAACCGAGTGGCTACACCTTC. Protein product: CATSRDPGQPSGYTF.

The chain has TRBV30 and TRBJ2-3; D is unresolved. The V gene lost 2 bases and the J gene lost 7 bases, with 13 bases spanning the gap. The CDR3 is made up of 13 amino acids. Germline values: CDR1 GTSNPN, CDR2 SVGIG (reference sequence). This chain's CDR3 is CAWSSPARNTQYF. CDR3 DNA sequence: TGTGCCTGGAGTTCTCCAGCCAGGAATACGCAGTATTTT.

J is TRBJ2-3 and V is TRBV7-3; 9 positions agree with TRBD2. CDR3 length: 14 amino acids. Germline values: CDR1 SGHTA, CDR2 FQGTGA. Trimming took 8 bases from V and 5 from J; bases not matched to a gene: 8. CDR3 protein: CASGAGGPVDTQYF. The CDR3 DNA reads TGTGCCAGCGGGGCGGGAGGGCCTGTAGATACGCAGTATTTT.

V usage is TRBV5-1 and J usage is TRBJ2-3; 12 bases fit TRBD1. In germline, CDR1 is SGHRS, CDR2 YFSETQ. V was clipped by 4 bases and J by 5 bases; unmatched bases: 8. The CDR3 loop spans 16 amino acids. The CDR3 here is CASSPGTGGYGDTQYF. The CDR3 nucleotides read TGCGCCAGCAGCCCCGGGACAGGGGGCTATGGAGATACGCAGTATTTT.

The chain is built from TRBV7-2 and TRBJ2-7; 9 nucleotides align to TRBD2. CDR3 length equals 15 residues. Germline V gene lookup returns CDR1 SGHTA and CDR2 FQGNSA. V lost 4 bases to trimming and J lost 7 bases; unmatched junction nucleotides: 11. The CDR3 nucleotides are TGTGCCAGCAGCTCCCGGGGCGGGAGGGTGGGGGAGCAGTACTTC. As protein: CASSSRGGRVGEQYF.

V usage is TRBV7-9 and J usage is TRBJ2-4; 9 nucleotides align to TRBD1. Trimming took 3 bases from V and 4 from J; bases not matched to a gene: 10. Germline V CDR1 and CDR2: SEHNR, FQNEAQ (reference sequence). The CDR3 has 17 residues. The CDR3 is CASSFSQQGAYKNIQYF. CDR3 DNA: TGTGCCAGCAGCTTTAGCCAACAGGGGGCGTATAAAAACATTCAGTACTTC.

This chain links TRBV6-6 with TRBJ1-4; D gene uncertain. The CDR3 loop spans 15 amino acids. Trimming pared 2 bases from V and 5 bases from J, leaving 12 bases between. The germline gives CDR1 MNHNY, CDR2 SVGAGI (reference sequence). The CDR3 loop is CASSYAGGRNEKLFF. The CDR3 region has the DNA TGTGCCAGCAGTTACGCGGGAGGAAGGAATGAAAAACTGTTTTTT.

This clone was counted once. This chain connects TRBV5-8 to TRBJ1-5, with D hard to call. This CDR3 spans 14 amino acids. Trimming pared 6 bases from V and 4 bases from J, leaving 14 bases between. Looked up from germline, CDR1 is SGHTS and CDR2 is YDEGEE. The CDR3 is CASIRKIDNQPQHF. CDR3 DNA: TGTGCCAGCATCAGAAAAATTGATAATCAGCCCCAGCATTTT.

The chain joins TRBV4-1 to TRBJ2-5; 7 bases agree with TRBD2. The DNA end lines up better with TRBJ2-7; the J call may be wrong. Germline loops: CDR1 MGHRA, CDR2 YSYEKL. The CDR3 is made up of 18 amino acids. The CDR3 DNA follows: TGCGCCAGCAGCCAAGGTTTGCCTAGCGGAGAGCTTTTCTACGAGCAGTACTTC. Translation gives CASSQGLPSGELFYEQYF.